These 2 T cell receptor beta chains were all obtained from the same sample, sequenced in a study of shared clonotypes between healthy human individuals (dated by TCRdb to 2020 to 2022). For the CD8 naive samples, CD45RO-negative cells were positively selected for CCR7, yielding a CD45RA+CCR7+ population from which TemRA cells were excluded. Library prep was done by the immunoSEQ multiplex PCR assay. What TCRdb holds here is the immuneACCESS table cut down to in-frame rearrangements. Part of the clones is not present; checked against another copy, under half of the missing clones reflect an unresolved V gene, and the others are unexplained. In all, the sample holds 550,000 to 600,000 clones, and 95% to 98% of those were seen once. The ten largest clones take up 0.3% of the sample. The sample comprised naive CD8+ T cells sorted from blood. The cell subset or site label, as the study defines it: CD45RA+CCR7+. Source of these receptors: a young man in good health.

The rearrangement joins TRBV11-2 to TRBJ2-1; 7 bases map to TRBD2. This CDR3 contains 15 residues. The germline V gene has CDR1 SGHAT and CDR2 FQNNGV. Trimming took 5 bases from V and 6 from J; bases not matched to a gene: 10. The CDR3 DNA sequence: TGTGCCAGCAGCGTACCCCGGGACTACATCAATGAGCAGTTCTTC. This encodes CASSVPRDYINEQFF.

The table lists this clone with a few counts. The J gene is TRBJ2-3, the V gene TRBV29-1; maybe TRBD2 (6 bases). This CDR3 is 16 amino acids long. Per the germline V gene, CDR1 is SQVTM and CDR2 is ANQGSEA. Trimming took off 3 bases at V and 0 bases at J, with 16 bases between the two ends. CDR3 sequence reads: CSVEGRASDSTDTQYF. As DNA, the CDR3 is TGCAGCGTTGAGGGGCGGGCTAGCGATAGCACAGATACGCAGTATTTT.